Included here is one TCR beta chain sequence, with context. Its matching antigen is unknown. These data come from a study of T cell responses to AZD1222 COVID-19 vaccine. Findings of the study overall: Nearly half of the spike-specific TCRs reportedly recognize variant regions that carry no mutations. Across the whole spike, CD4 TCRs peaked at regions 160-218 and 743-854.

Data came from immunoSEQ multiplex PCR; TCRdb stores just in-frame clones and leaves some out. The table lists roughly 120,000 clones, just over 85% of them singletons, with 18% in the top ten. CDR1 is SGHRS, CDR2 YFSETQ, per germline. J lost 6 bases, V lost 7 bases, and 8 bases had no gene match. The CDR3 is 16 residues long. This clonotype was obtained from an adult in good health. Here the sequenced sample was peripheral blood, taken on day 0 of MenACWY control vaccination. The chain couples TRBV5-1 to TRBJ2-1, with 15 bases matching TRBD2. CDR3 DNA: TGCGCCAGCCAGAGAGGACTAGCGGGAGGGCTCAATGAGCAGTTCTTC. Translating gives CASQRGLAGGLNEQFF.